This TCR beta chain was retrieved from a study of control samples from healthy donors and cancer patients. Clones were sequenced by immunoSEQ multiplex PCR, and TCRdb holds only the in-frame ones, with some missing. The table shows approximately 100,000 clones, with approximately 86% occurring only once. This CDR3 spans 16 amino acids. V was clipped by 3 bases and J by 5 bases; unmatched bases: 6. Per germline, CDR1 SGHKS and CDR2 YYEKEE (reference sequence). The V call is TRBV5-5, the J call TRBJ2-6, with TRBD1 identical over 9 bases. The clonotype originates from a man younger than 45 in good health. Sample: blood. The DNA for the CDR3 is TGTGCCAGCAGCTGGGGACAGGGTGCTCGGGCCAACGTCCTGACTTTC. Translated, it gives CASSWGQGARANVLTF.